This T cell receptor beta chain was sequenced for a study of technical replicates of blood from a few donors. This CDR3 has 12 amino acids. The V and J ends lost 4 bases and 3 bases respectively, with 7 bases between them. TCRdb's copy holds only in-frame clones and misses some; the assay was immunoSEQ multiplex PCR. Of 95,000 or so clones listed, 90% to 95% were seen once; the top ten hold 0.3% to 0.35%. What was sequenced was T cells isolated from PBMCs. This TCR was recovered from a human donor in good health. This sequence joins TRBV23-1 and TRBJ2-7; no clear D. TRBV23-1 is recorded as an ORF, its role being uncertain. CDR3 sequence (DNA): TGCGCCAGCAGTCGGAAGCGCTACGAGCAGTACTTC. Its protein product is CASSRKRYEQYF.